The 27 T cell receptor beta chains below come from one sample, sequenced in a study of naive and memory T cell subsets. Antigens of these TCRs are unknown. Both TRBC1 and TRBC2 were covered by a beta constant-region primer of two equimolar oligonucleotides. Ligated cDNA was amplified by four rounds of PCR with nested alpha and beta constant-region primers and SP2. TCRdb independently ran MiXCR on the UMI-ligation and nested PCR reads; one entry per CDR3 protein. Among 120,000 to 150,000 distinct CDR3 sequences listed, 15% to 25% were seen once. Notes on the study in general: Especially in CD8 cells, naive repertoires contained a few larger clonotypes, possibly CD45RA-re-expressing memory cells.

Sample: naive CD8+ T cells from blood. The receptors come from a human donor in good health.

This clonotype was picked up a small number of times. The V gene is TRBV13, the J gene TRBJ2-5; 9 nucleotides match TRBD1. The length of the CDR3 is 17 residues. From germline, CDR1 is PRHDT and CDR2 FYEKMQ (reference sequence). V lost 2 bases, J lost 4 bases, and 11 bases stayed unmatched. CDR3 sequence: CASSLKPLGTGLETQYF. CDR3 DNA: TGTGCCAGCAGCTTAAAACCCCTCGGGACAGGGCTAGAGACCCAGTACTTC.

The J gene is TRBJ1-5, the V gene TRBV20-1; 7 bases agree with TRBD1. V lost 0 bases and J lost 7; bases outside the gene matches: 6. This CDR3 is built from 14 residues. Germline CDR1 is DFQATT and CDR2 is SNEGSKA (reference sequence). The CDR3 sequence: CSAREITGDQPQHF. The DNA for the CDR3 is TGCAGTGCTAGAGAAATAACAGGGGACCAGCCCCAGCATTTT.

There are many counts of this clonotype. The chain combines TRBV29-1 with TRBJ1-1, with D uncertain. Trimming took 2 bases from V and 2 from J, leaving 12 bases between them. The CDR3 covers 14 residues. The V gene's germline CDR1 is SQVTM and CDR2 ANQGSEA. The CDR3 region is CSVESGSSNTEAFF. The CDR3 DNA follows: TGCAGCGTTGAATCGGGGAGTTCTAACACTGAAGCTTTCTTT.

The V call is TRBV11-1, the J call TRBJ2-1, with 8 bases matching TRBD2. Looked up from germline, CDR1 is SGHAT and CDR2 is FQDESV (reference sequence). The CDR3 runs 12 residues. Trimming took 5 bases from V and 8 from J; bases not matched to a gene: 2. CDR3 residues: CASSAGGDEQFF. The CDR3 coding sequence is TGTGCCAGCAGCGCGGGGGGAGATGAGCAGTTCTTC.

The chain joins TRBV3-1 to TRBJ1-3; D unresolved. Per the germline V gene, CDR1 is LGHDT and CDR2 is YNNKEL (reference sequence). This CDR3 is built from 13 residues. Deletions cut 4 bases from V and 2 bases from J, with 6 bases between. The CDR3, as DNA: TGTGCCAGCAGCCCTGTAACTGGAAACACCATATATTTT. Protein sequence: CASSPVTGNTIYF.

This clonotype was recorded a few times. The chain has TRBV28 and TRBJ2-7, with D perhaps given as TRBD1 or TRBD2 (5 bases each). The V end was cut by 2 bases, the J end by 0 bases, with 8 bases between. CDR1 and CDR2 (germline): MDHEN, SYDVKM. The CDR3 covers 14 residues. The CDR3: CASSLIGTSYEQYF. In DNA form, the CDR3 reads TGTGCCAGCAGTTTAATAGGGACCTCCTACGAGCAGTACTTC.

The chain has TRBV5-6 and TRBJ2-3, with D unresolved. Germline CDR1 reads SGHDT; CDR2 reads YYEEEE. V lost 4 bases and J lost 0, with 15 bases in between. This CDR3 spans 16 amino acids. The CDR3 bases are TGTGCCAGCAGCCCCCGCGGTGGGCTTAGCACAGATACGCAGTATTTT. It codes for CASSPRGGLSTDTQYF. The entire variable domain, with the rest obtained from reference TRBV5-6 and TRBJ2-3, is as follows: DAGVTQSPTHLIKTRGQQVTLRCSPKSGHDTVSWYQQALGQGPQFIFQYYEEEERQRGNFPDRFSGHQFPNYSSELNVNALLLGDSALYLCASSPRGGLSTDTQYFGPGTRLTVL.

The rearrangement joins TRBV29-1 to TRBJ2-3, with 14 bases that match TRBD2. The junction had 3 bases not matched to a gene; V was cut back by 1 base and J by 6 bases. This CDR3 has 15 amino acids. CDR1 and CDR2 (germline): SQVTM, ANQGSEA. CDR3 protein: CSVEAGLAGGDTQYF. The CDR3 nucleotides are TGCAGCGTTGAAGCAGGACTAGCGGGAGGCGATACGCAGTATTTT.

This clonotype was counted between two and nine times. The chain joins TRBV15 to TRBJ2-7, with D perhaps assigned TRBD1 or TRBD2 (6 bases each). The CDR3 totals 15 residues. Germline V lookup: CDR1 LNHNV, CDR2 YYDKDF (reference sequence). Trimming pared 3 bases from V and 2 bases from J, leaving 14 bases between. CDR3 loop: CATSSGVGGAYEQYF. CDR3 sequence (DNA): TGTGCCACCAGCAGCGGCGTCGGGGGCGCCTACGAGCAGTACTTC.

In this sample, this clonotype turned up a few times. The V and J genes are TRBV28 and TRBJ2-7; a possible D gene is TRBD1 (6 bases). This CDR3 region has 14 residues. V was trimmed by 1 base and J by 3 bases, leaving 10 bases between them. CDR1 and CDR2 (germline): MDHEN, SYDVKM. The CDR3: CASSLLGRGYEQYF. In nucleotides, the CDR3 is TGTGCCAGCAGTTTATTGGGCAGGGGCTACGAGCAGTACTTC.

The V call is TRBV4-1, the J call TRBJ2-1, with 8 bases fitting TRBD1. The CDR3 totals 15 residues. J gave up 10 bases and V 0 bases, and 8 bases lay outside the gene matches. Germline loops: CDR1 MGHRA, CDR2 YSYEKL. The CDR3 region is CASSQDRTGTWEQFF. DNA for the CDR3: TGCGCCAGCAGCCAAGACCGGACAGGGACTTGGGAGCAGTTCTTC.

The table lists this clonotype with a few counts. J is TRBJ2-7 and V is TRBV20-1; D is possibly TRBD2 (6 bases). CDR1 and CDR2 (germline): DFQATT, SNEGSKA (reference sequence). This CDR3 is built from 14 residues. Trimming left V 6 bases short and J 0 bases short, with 15 bases between. CDR3 protein: CSASSGLGSYEQYF. The CDR3 DNA follows: TGCAGTGCGAGTAGCGGCCTCGGCTCCTACGAGCAGTACTTC.

This clonotype was seen only a few times. V is TRBV28 and J is TRBJ2-7; TRBD1 agrees at 7 bases. The CDR3 is 14 residues long. The germline gives CDR1 MDHEN, CDR2 SYDVKM. V trimming: 7 bases; J trimming: 0 bases; junction bases outside the gene matches: 6. For the CDR3, the DNA is TGTGCCAGCATCCCCGGGACAGACTCCTACGAGCAGTACTTC. It translates to CASIPGTDSYEQYF.

This clonotype has a handful of counts. The chain carries TRBV2 and TRBJ2-7; no firm D call. V dropped 1 base and J dropped 0 bases, with 7 bases sitting between them. There are 14 residues in the CDR3. Germline V gives CDR1 SNHLY, CDR2 FYNNEI. CDR3: CASSEDLSSYEQYF. DNA of the CDR3: TGTGCCAGCAGTGAAGACTTATCCTCCTACGAGCAGTACTTC. Full variable domain (rest looked up from reference TRBV2 and TRBJ2-7): EPEVTQTPSHQVTQMGQEVILRCVPISNHLYFYWYRQILGQKVEFLVSFYNNEISEKSEIFDDQFSVERPDGSNFTLKIRSTKLEDSAMYFCASSEDLSSYEQYFGPGTRLTVT.

This clonotype was picked up a small number of times. This chain uses TRBV28 with TRBJ2-7; D not resolved. The germline gives CDR1 MDHEN, CDR2 SYDVKM. The CDR3 extends over 14 amino acids. Deletions cut 1 base from V and 3 bases from J, with 10 bases between. The chain's CDR3 is CASSLFRHLYEQYF. Here the CDR3 DNA reads TGTGCCAGCAGTTTATTCAGGCATCTCTACGAGCAGTACTTC.

A few counts support this clonotype. The chain joins TRBV12-3 or TRBV12-4 to TRBJ2-2; TRBD2 agrees at 13 bases. This CDR3 is 14 amino acids long. Losses at the gene ends were 6 bases for V and 7 bases for J; bases not matched to a gene: 2. Here the CDR3 reads CASRGLAGVGELFF. The CDR3 coding sequence is TGTGCCAGCAGAGGACTAGCGGGAGTCGGGGAGCTGTTTTTT.

This clonotype was seen a few times. The chain combines TRBV4-1 with TRBJ2-7, with TRBD1 as a possible D gene (6 bases). The germline CDR1 and CDR2 sequences are MGHRA and YSYEKL. Trimming stripped 3 bases from V and 0 bases from J, with 12 bases between. The CDR3 covers 15 residues. The CDR3 reads CASSQSQGYSYEQYF. CDR3 DNA sequence: TGCGCCAGCAGCCAGTCACAGGGTTACTCCTACGAGCAGTACTTC.

This clonotype has more than one count but fewer than ten. The V call is TRBV7-3, the J call TRBJ2-1; unclear D gene. V lost 2 bases, J lost 5 bases, and 13 bases lay in between. The CDR3 runs to 15 residues. Germline V gene data show CDR1 as SGHTA and CDR2 as FQGTGA. CDR3 loop: CASSLLPGRNNEQFF. DNA for the CDR3: TGTGCCAGCAGCTTACTCCCTGGAAGAAACAATGAGCAGTTCTTC.

This clonotype was detected only a few times. The chain recombines TRBV5-1 with TRBJ2-7; 10 nucleotides match TRBD2. This CDR3 has 14 amino acids. The germline CDR1 and CDR2 sequences are SGHRS and YFSETQ. The V segment lost 6 bases and the J segment 4 bases; nucleotides outside the gene matches: 7. The CDR3 DNA reads TGCGCCAGCACCGTAGCGGGAGGATCATACGAGCAGTACTTC. Amino acids: CASTVAGGSYEQYF.

The chain uses TRBV30 and TRBJ1-2; D gene uncertain. There are 13 residues in the CDR3. Germline values: CDR1 GTSNPN, CDR2 SVGIG (reference sequence). V lost 1 base and J lost 1, with 7 bases in between. The CDR3 protein is CAWSDQFNYGYTF. For the CDR3, the DNA is TGTGCCTGGAGTGACCAGTTTAACTATGGCTACACCTTC.

This clonotype was detected a few times. V and J are TRBV5-1 and TRBJ2-3; TRBD2 aligns across 11 bases. Germline V gives CDR1 SGHRS, CDR2 YFSETQ. V shed 4 bases and J 2 bases; nucleotides not matched to a gene: 9. The CDR3 loop spans 17 amino acids. In DNA form, the CDR3 reads TGCGCCAGCAGCGGCGGGACTAGCGGAGAGTACACAGATACGCAGTATTTT. This sequence encodes CASSGGTSGEYTDTQYF.

This clonotype was found a few times. The chain uses TRBV10-3 and TRBJ2-7, with 8 bases identical to TRBD1. Looked up from germline, CDR1 is ENHRY and CDR2 is SYGVKD. J gave up 3 bases and V 0 bases, and 7 bases lay outside the gene matches. The CDR3 loop spans 16 amino acids. The CDR3 region is CAISESTRGPSYEQYF. CDR3 nucleotides: TGTGCCATCAGTGAGTCAACCAGGGGGCCGAGCTACGAGCAGTACTTC.

This clonotype occurred many times. The rearrangement joins TRBV29-1 to TRBJ2-7; 9 bases are a match to TRBD1. The CDR3 contains 16 residues. V lost 4 bases to trimming and J lost 3 bases; unmatched junction nucleotides: 13. Germline assignment: CDR1 SQVTM and CDR2 ANQGSEA. CDR3 protein: CSVAGLGRTGVYEQYF. As DNA, the CDR3 is TGCAGCGTTGCTGGGTTGGGTCGGACAGGGGTCTACGAGCAGTACTTC.

This clonotype turned up a few times. V is TRBV30 and J is TRBJ1-5, with 7 bases lining up with TRBD1. The junction had 6 bases not matched to a gene; V was cut back by 5 bases and J by 2 bases. Germline loops: CDR1 GTSNPN, CDR2 SVGIG (reference sequence). The CDR3 length is 14 residues. CDR3 nucleotides: TGTGCCTGGTCCAGGGGGGAAGGCAATCAGCCCCAGCATTTT. Its protein is CAWSRGEGNQPQHF.

The chain is built from TRBV15 and TRBJ1-3; D is undetermined. V was pared by 0 bases and J by 4 bases, with 10 bases between. The CDR3 covers 15 residues. CDR1 and CDR2 from the germline V gene are LNHNV and YYDKDF (reference sequence). The CDR3, as DNA: TGTGCCACCAGCAGAGACGGTGCGTTGGGAAACACCATATATTTT. It yields the protein CATSRDGALGNTIYF.

This clonotype was counted between two and nine times. V usage is TRBV5-1 and J usage is TRBJ1-1; 10 bases match TRBD1. Germline V lookup: CDR1 SGHRS, CDR2 YFSETQ. V was pared by 0 bases and J by 1 base, with 6 bases of the junction left unmatched. The CDR3 spans 17 residues. CDR3 amino acids: CASSLAGGTGENTEAFF. The CDR3 bases are TGCGCCAGCAGCTTGGCTGGGGGGACAGGGGAGAACACTGAAGCTTTCTTT. Together with reference TRBV5-1 and TRBJ1-1, the CDR3 gives the full variable domain: KAGVTQTPRYLIKTRGQQVTLSCSPISGHRSVSWYQQTPGQGLQFLFEYFSETQRNKGNFPGRFSGRQFSNSRSEMNVSTLELGDSALYLCASSLAGGTGENTEAFFGQGTRLTVV.

This clonotype was seen a few times. This rearrangement joins TRBV15 to TRBJ2-5, with TRBD1 matching 8 bases. Trimming removed 7 bases from V and 1 base from J; junction bases left unmatched: 8. Germline CDR1 reads LNHNV; CDR2 reads YYDKDF (reference sequence). CDR3 size: 15 residues. The CDR3 nucleotides are TGTGCCACCATCAGGAGGGACAGGCTCCAAGAGACCCAGTACTTC. Its protein is CATIRRDRLQETQYF.